The source of this TCR beta chain is a study of post-analysis software for immune sequencing data (dated by TCRdb to the mid-2010s). Context from the whole study: Recorded disease courses included relapsing-remitting, secondary progressive and progressive-relapsing multiple sclerosis, with some patients lacking subtype annotation. The patient repertoires were set against 10 to 11 previously published healthy control repertoires from donors whose ages ranged from about 6 to 26 years. A subset of samples was prepared in parallel using single-end sample barcoding, then pooled and co-amplified after Illumina adapter ligation. General conclusions and limits of the study: Significantly lower normalized Chao1 diversity was found in multiple sclerosis patients than in controls, suggesting substantial peripheral T-cell clonal expansion. The control group was slightly older than the multiple sclerosis patient group. Direct clustering with F measure revealed strong co-clustering of samples prepared in the same batch, which led to a batch-effect correction. Significantly higher frequencies in patients than in controls were found for five or six TRBV segments, including TRBV5-6, TRBV5-1 and TRBV20-1.

Comment on this clonotype: Its antigen is still unknown. The input lacks base qualities; no much larger clone sits a single base away.

To demonstrate the VDJtools post-analysis software, the study profiled TCR beta repertoires from the peripheral blood of approximately twelve young patients with multiple sclerosis. The multiple sclerosis patients were children and adolescents between roughly 6 and 16 years of age. Library creation used PCR. Sequencing relied on an Illumina HiSeq 2500. To reduce PCR and sequencing biases, unique molecular identifiers were incorporated into the TCR beta cDNA libraries. Every 1 to 10 million input T cells yielded roughly 500,000 cDNA molecules, meaning each molecule approximated one T cell. Patient libraries were prepared and sequenced with the same protocol used for the earlier healthy control dataset. Samples belonging to the same batch were prepared together, multiplexed and sequenced on a shared HiSeq lane. The original methods were these. Raw barcoded reads were processed with MIGEC, and single-read molecular identifier groups were discarded before consensus assembly and CDR3 extraction. Clonotype tables were post-analysed with VDJtools, and diversity was normalized by down-sampling all datasets to the smallest sample size. To correct batch-related cross-sample contamination, repertoire overlap clustering matched CDR3 amino acid sequences but not nucleotide sequences. TCRdb trimmed the raw reads at Q25, called clones with MiXCR and kept productive beta chains. Under each unique CDR3 protein, matching rows form one entry showing the most common genes and DNA. The V and J calls were determined by TCRdb, not by the authors. The sample contains 800,000 to 950,000 distinct CDR3 sequences, roughly 58% of them found a single time. The ten largest make up 4.6% of the sample.

The junction shows trimming of 3 bases on V and 3 bases on J, and the gene matches do not reach 5 bases of it. CDR1 ENHRY and CDR2 SYGVKD were looked up in the germline V gene. There are 15 amino acids in the CDR3, from cysteine to phenylalanine inclusive. Only CDR3 DNA is held: 45 bases, read in frame from base 1. The chain is assembled from TRBV10-3 and TRBJ1-3, and TRBD1 matches 7 of the central bases. This clonotype was obtained from a girl aged 5-17 years with multiple sclerosis. Input material: blood. The CDR3 amino acid sequence is: CAISEGGGGGNTIYF. The DNA is as follows: TGTGCCATCAGTGAAGGGGGCGGAGGTGGAAACACCATATATTTT.